The TCR beta chain under discussion was sequenced for a study of cytomegalovirus exposure and HLA in healthy donors. This clone was found a few times. The antigen is unknown. This sample includes further DNA sequences coding for the same CDR3. Primers: 60 Vbeta forward and 13 Jbeta reverse. The table came from immunoSEQ multiplex PCR; TCRdb's copy has only in-frame clones and leaves some out. The table has around 120,000 clones, about 76% seen once. General study results and limits: Association of roughly 17,000 TCR beta sequences with HLA alleles was found at 0.05 false discovery rate in a later analysis. Among TCR sequences, most were rare, though some public TCRs appeared in many donors.

This clonotype originated in a man aged 55 to 70 in good health and CMV-seropositive. The sample consisted of PBMCs.

The CDR3 DNA reads as TGTGCCTGGAGGAAGGGGGGGAATCAGCCCCAGCATTTT. It specifies CAWRKGGNQPQHF. The V gene is TRBV30, the J gene TRBJ1-5, with D possibly matching TRBD1 (6 bases). The CDR3 extends over 13 amino acids. The ends were cut back, 3 bases at V and 4 bases at J, with 10 bases in the middle. Per the germline V gene, CDR1 is GTSNPN and CDR2 is SVGIG (reference sequence). The variable domain in full, completed from reference TRBV30 and TRBJ1-5, reads SQTIHQWPATLVQPVGSPLSLECTVEGTSNPNLYWYRQAAGRGLQLLFYSVGIGQISSEVPQNLSASRPQDRQFILSSKKLLLSDSGFYLCAWRKGGNQPQHFGDGTRLSIL.